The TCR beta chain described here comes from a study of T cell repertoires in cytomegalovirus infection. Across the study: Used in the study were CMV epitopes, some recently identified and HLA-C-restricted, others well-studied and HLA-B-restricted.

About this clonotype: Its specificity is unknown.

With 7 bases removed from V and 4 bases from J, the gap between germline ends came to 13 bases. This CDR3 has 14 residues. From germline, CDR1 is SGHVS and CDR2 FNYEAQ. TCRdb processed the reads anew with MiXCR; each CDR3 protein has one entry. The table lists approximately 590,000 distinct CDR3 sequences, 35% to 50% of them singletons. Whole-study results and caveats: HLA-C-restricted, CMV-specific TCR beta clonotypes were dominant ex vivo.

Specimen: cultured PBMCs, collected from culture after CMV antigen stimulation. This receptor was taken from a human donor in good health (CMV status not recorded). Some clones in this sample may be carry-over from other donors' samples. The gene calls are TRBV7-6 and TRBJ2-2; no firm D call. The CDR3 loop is CASKDLPVTGELFF. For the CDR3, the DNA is TGTGCCAGCAAGGACCTCCCCGTCACCGGGGAGCTGTTTTTT.